The 20 T cell receptor beta chains in this list originate from one sample, sequenced in a study of CD8 T cells in ankylosing spondylitis. Whole-study results and caveats: Fewer than 10 highly homologous variants formed a TCR beta motif that appeared characteristic of ankylosing spondylitis blood.

Each CDR3 protein gets one entry after TCRdb re-called the 5' RACE reads with MiXCR. The table lists approximately 400,000 distinct CDR3 sequences, about 15% of them singletons. Their antigens remain unidentified. The sequenced material came from blood, either unsorted or a sorted T cell fraction (not recorded which). The receptors stem from a male donor with ankylosing spondylitis.

This clonotype was counted many times. The chain links TRBV20-1 to TRBJ1-1; D not resolved. The CDR3 extends over 13 amino acids. Germline V lookup: CDR1 DFQATT, CDR2 SNEGSKA (reference sequence). Trimming took off 2 bases at V and 4 bases at J, with 11 bases between the two ends. The CDR3 coding sequence is TGCAGTGCTAGACGTCCGGGAAGCACTGAAGCTTTCTTT. This sequence encodes CSARRPGSTEAFF.

The chain is built from TRBV29-1 and TRBJ2-2, with TRBD1 matching 9 bases. Germline loops: CDR1 SQVTM, CDR2 ANQGSEA. There are 14 residues in the CDR3. The ends lost 5 bases at V and 7 bases at J; junction bases unmatched: 8. CDR3 protein: CSVRQGGSIGELFF. CDR3 nucleotide sequence: TGCAGCGTTCGACAGGGGGGGAGCATCGGGGAGCTGTTTTTT.

The chain is built from TRBV20-1 and TRBJ2-5, with a tentative D call TRBD1 (6 bases). The V end was cut by 6 bases, the J end by 1 base, with 12 bases between. The CDR3 contains 13 residues. Per germline, CDR1 DFQATT and CDR2 SNEGSKA (reference sequence). CDR3 bases: TGCAGTGCCGCGAGGGGGACCCAAGAGACCCAGTACTTC. It is translated as CSAARGTQETQYF.

This clonotype was picked up a small number of times. The chain couples TRBV4-3 to TRBJ2-2; 9 bases align to TRBD2. J lost 6 bases, V lost 5 bases, and 22 bases had no gene match. The V gene's germline CDR1 is LGHNA and CDR2 YSLEER. This CDR3 has 20 amino acids. The CDR3 DNA follows: TGCGCCAGCAGCTCCCGCCTACTAGCGGGCACCCCCTGGGGCGCCGGGGAGCTGTTTTTT. Residues: CASSSRLLAGTPWGAGELFF.

CDR3 bases: TGTGCCAGCTCACCACCGGGCTGGAATAACAATGAGCAGTTCTTC. Its protein product is CASSPPGWNNNEQFF. The chain couples TRBV18 to TRBJ2-1; D gene ambiguous. In germline, CDR1 is KGHSH, CDR2 LQKENI. The CDR3 sequence is 15 residues long. Trimming took 0 bases from V and 5 from J, leaving 11 bases between them.

The gene calls are TRBV28 and TRBJ2-3; D possibly matches TRBD1 or TRBD2 (5 bases each). This CDR3 spans 15 amino acids. Trimming shortened V by 2 bases and J by 6 bases, and 15 bases separated the two germline ends. The germline V gene encodes CDR1 MDHEN and CDR2 SYDVKM. CDR3 nucleotide sequence: TGTGCCAGCAGTTTAATCTCGGGGAAGGGGGATACGCAGTATTTT. This gives the protein CASSLISGKGDTQYF.

CDR3 sequence: CASSQTGTKKDYGYTF. The CDR3 DNA follows: TGTGCCAGCAGCCAAACCGGGACCAAGAAGGACTATGGCTACACCTTC. The genes are TRBV3-1 and TRBJ1-2; D perhaps matches TRBD1 (5 bases). The CDR3 has 16 residues. Germline CDR1 and CDR2: LGHDT and YNNKEL (reference sequence). V lost 2 bases and J lost 3, with 16 bases in between.

This clonotype has at least ten counts. Compared with germline, one end of the junction differs, possibly owing to a read error. The J gene is TRBJ1-6, the V gene TRBV12-3 or TRBV12-4, with D hard to call. This CDR3 has 14 amino acids. This CDR3 reads CASSFGVDNSPLHF. CDR3 nucleotides: TGTGCCAGCAGTTTTGGGGTGGATAATTCGCCCCTCCACTTT.

The chain uses TRBV12-3 or TRBV12-4 and TRBJ1-5; D possibly corresponds to TRBD1 (5 bases). V gave up 5 bases and J gave up 4 bases, with 15 bases separating them. The CDR3 loop spans 15 amino acids. The CDR3 nucleotides are TGTGCCAGCAGTCAATTCGGGACTCGGAATCAGCCCCAGCATTTT. Its translation is CASSQFGTRNQPQHF.

This clonotype was seen more than once but under ten times. The V call is TRBV5-1, the J call TRBJ2-3, with a tentative D call TRBD1 (5 bases). Deletions cut 2 bases from V and 0 bases from J, with 7 bases between. The CDR3 is 14 amino acids. CDR1 SGHRS and CDR2 YFSETQ come from the germline V gene. CDR3 in amino acids: CASSFRASTDTQYF. The CDR3 bases are TGCGCCAGCAGCTTCAGGGCTAGCACAGATACGCAGTATTTT. Variable domain in full (rest from reference TRBV5-1 and TRBJ2-3): KAGVTQTPRYLIKTRGQQVTLSCSPISGHRSVSWYQQTPGQGLQFLFEYFSETQRNKGNFPGRFSGRQFSNSRSEMNVSTLELGDSALYLCASSFRASTDTQYFGPGTRLTVL.

The chain carries TRBV28 and TRBJ1-2; 8 bases match TRBD1. With 6 bases clipped from V and 2 bases from J, the junction kept 8 bases outside the gene matches. The CDR3 consists of 15 residues. In germline, CDR1 is MDHEN, CDR2 SYDVKM. CDR3 DNA: TGTGCCAGCAGACCCCCGGACAGGGACAACTATGGCTACACCTTC. Residues: CASRPPDRDNYGYTF.

J is TRBJ1-6 and V is TRBV9, with D unclear. Germline V gene data show CDR1 as SGDLS and CDR2 as YYNGEE. Between the trimmed V and J ends, which lost 3 bases and 6 bases, there was a span of 13 bases. The CDR3 length is 15 residues. Here the CDR3 reads CASSAHEVGNSPLHF. CDR3 in DNA: TGTGCCAGCAGCGCGCACGAAGTTGGTAATTCACCCCTCCACTTT.

The rearrangement uses TRBV29-1 and TRBJ2-3; 13 nucleotides align to TRBD2. The germline gives CDR1 SQVTM, CDR2 ANQGSEA. J lost 6 bases, V lost 7 bases, and 10 bases had no gene match. The CDR3 covers 15 residues. DNA of the CDR3: TGCAGCGGAATACTAGCGGGAGGGCCCTCGGATACGCAGTATTTT. Translating gives CSGILAGGPSDTQYF.

This chain links TRBV4-2 with TRBJ2-1; TRBD2 agrees at 11 bases. This CDR3 has 16 residues. Per the germline V gene, CDR1 is LGHNA and CDR2 is YNFKEQ. The ends lost 2 bases at V and 5 bases at J; junction bases unmatched: 5. CDR3 DNA sequence: TGTGCCAGCAGCCAACCCCTAGCGGGGGGCAACAATGAGCAGTTCTTC. The encoded protein is CASSQPLAGGNNEQFF.

J is TRBJ2-3 and V is TRBV4-1, with TRBD2 matching over 8 bases. The CDR3 consists of 15 residues. The V gene's germline CDR1 is MGHRA and CDR2 YSYEKL. The ends lost 3 bases at V and 3 bases at J; junction bases unmatched: 5. The CDR3 coding sequence is TGCGCCAGCAGCCAGAAACGGGAGGGTACAGATACGCAGTATTTT. Translation: CASSQKREGTDTQYF.

The rearrangement links TRBV11-1 to TRBJ2-1, with D perhaps matching TRBD1 or TRBD2 (5 bases each). CDR3 length equals 14 residues. With 8 bases removed from V and 2 bases from J, the gap between germline ends came to 13 bases. Germline CDR1 is SGHAT and CDR2 is FQDESV (reference sequence). The CDR3: CASSRRDPYNEQFF. The CDR3 nucleotides read TGTGCCAGCTCCCGCCGGGACCCCTACAATGAGCAGTTCTTC.

V and J are TRBV7-9 and TRBJ2-3; 10 bases line up with TRBD2. The length of the CDR3 is 15 residues. Germline assignment: CDR1 SEHNR and CDR2 FQNEAQ (reference sequence). The J segment lost 1 base and the V segment lost 8 bases, leaving 6 bases of the junction unmatched. CDR3 in amino acids: CASGPGTSGTDTQYF. The DNA of the CDR3 is TGTGCCAGCGGCCCCGGGACTAGCGGCACAGATACGCAGTATTTT.

Only a few counts were recorded for this clonotype. The CDR3 is CASSLAGAGVPYEQYF. In nucleotides, the CDR3 is TGCGCCAGCAGCTTGGCCGGGGCAGGGGTTCCCTACGAGCAGTACTTC. This rearrangement joins TRBV5-1 to TRBJ2-7; the D gene is possibly TRBD1 (6 bases). Germline-derived CDR1 and CDR2 are SGHRS and YFSETQ. V lost 0 bases and J lost 2, with 15 bases in between. The CDR3 loop spans 16 amino acids.

The genes are TRBV27 and TRBJ1-5; D is unresolved. This CDR3 has 11 amino acids. Germline V gene lookup returns CDR1 MNHEY and CDR2 SMNVEV (reference sequence). V dropped 4 bases and J dropped 4 bases, with 2 bases sitting between them. For the CDR3, the DNA is TGTGCCAGCAGTTGGAATCAGCCCCAGCATTTT. Its protein is CASSWNQPQHF.

In regard to this clonotype: One end of the junction does not line up with germline, which may come from a read error. The V gene is TRBV10-1, the J gene TRBJ1-1; a weak D match, TRBD1 (5 bases). The CDR3 is made up of 14 amino acids. CDR1 is WNHNN and CDR2 is SYGVQD in the germline V gene (reference sequence). CDR3 amino acids: CTSSEGADGTEAFF. In DNA, the CDR3 is TGCACCAGCAGTGAAGGGGCCGATGGCACTGAAGCTTTCTTT.